This record looks at one T cell receptor beta chain sequence and its context. The sample belongs to a study of cytomegalovirus exposure and HLA in healthy donors. CDR1 is SGHDN, CDR2 FVKESK, per germline. Trimming removed 0 bases from V and 5 bases from J; junction bases left unmatched: 7. There are 15 residues in the CDR3. Use of 60 Vbeta and 13 Jbeta primers characterized the PCR. The data were produced by immunoSEQ multiplex PCR, yet TCRdb's version contains in-frame clones alone and is incomplete. The sample contains 99,000 or so clones, over 70% of which appear only once. The sample comprised PBMCs. The receptor's source is a male donor in good health and CMV-seronegative. This chain joins TRBV14 and TRBJ2-7, with 7 bases aligning to TRBD2. CDR3 sequence (DNA): TGTGCCAGCAGCCAAGATCGGGGACTATCGAACGAGCAGTACTTC. It encodes CASSQDRGLSNEQYF.